These 16 T cell receptor beta chains originate from one sample sequenced in a study of high-grade serous ovarian cancer treatment subgroups. The tumor samples were collected prior to definitive surgery or chemotherapy. Assay: immunoSEQ multiplex PCR; the TCRdb copy retains only in-frame clones and omits some. Here the sample spans roughly 3,600 clones, around 65% being singletons. Input material: tumor tissue. The receptors come from a human donor with high-grade serous ovarian cancer.

The chain uses TRBV2 and TRBJ2-2; weak D call: TRBD1 (5 bases). This CDR3 has 13 residues. The germline gives CDR1 SNHLY, CDR2 FYNNEI. V lost 7 bases and J lost 8, with 14 bases in between. CDR3 loop: CASTAQGLGELFF. CDR3 sequence (DNA): TGTGCCAGCACGGCCCAGGGTTTGGGGGAGCTGTTTTTT.

On this clone: The sample holds other DNA sequences that translate to the same CDR3. J is TRBJ1-4 and V is TRBV5-1; no clear D. Germline CDR1 is SGHRS and CDR2 is YFSETQ. V gave up 0 bases and J gave up 2 bases, with 2 bases separating them. The CDR3 length is 13 residues. This CDR3 is CASSLGTNEKLFF. CDR3 sequence (DNA): TGCGCCAGCAGCTTGGGGACTAATGAAAAACTGTTTTTT.

The CDR3 region has the DNA TGTGCCACCCGTCGACAGGGGGCAGAGACCGGGGAGCTGTTTTTT. Translating it yields CATRRQGAETGELFF. The chain has TRBV19 and TRBJ2-2; 10 nucleotides match TRBD1. The CDR3 has 15 residues. The germline CDR1 and CDR2 sequences are LNHDA and SQIVND (reference sequence). The J segment lost 5 bases and the V segment lost 10 bases, leaving 10 bases of the junction unmatched.

This chain joins TRBV4-3 and TRBJ1-2, with unresolved D. V lost 1 base and J 0 bases, leaving 9 bases between the germline ends. The germline V gene has CDR1 LGHNA and CDR2 YSLEER. This CDR3 is 15 amino acids long. The CDR3 reads CASSQVGKTNYGYTF. CDR3 in DNA: TGCGCCAGCAGCCAAGTAGGCAAGACTAACTATGGCTACACCTTC.

The V gene is TRBV4-2, the J gene TRBJ2-1; D may be TRBD2 (6 bases). V was shortened by 6 bases and J by 4 bases, with 16 bases between the two germline ends. The CDR3 covers 15 residues. From germline, CDR1 is LGHNA and CDR2 YNFKEQ. CDR3 sequence (DNA): TGTGCCAGCAGAGCCGACGGTGGGGGGTACAATGAGCAGTTCTTC. It encodes CASRADGGGYNEQFF.

A few counts support this clone. The chain recombines TRBV18 with TRBJ2-2; D is unresolved. The germline gives CDR1 KGHSH, CDR2 LQKENI. The CDR3 runs to 13 residues. The V and J ends lost 1 base and 6 bases respectively, with 6 bases between them. CDR3 in amino acids: CASSPRDAGELFF. CDR3 nucleotides: TGTGCCAGCTCACCACGAGACGCCGGGGAGCTGTTTTTT.

This rearrangement joins TRBV27 to TRBJ1-4, with D unclear. Germline V gives CDR1 MNHEY, CDR2 SMNVEV (reference sequence). The V gene lost 6 bases and the J gene lost 4 bases, with 18 bases spanning the gap. This CDR3 has 16 residues. The CDR3 nucleotides are TGTGCCAGCAGGCCAAGTTCGGGTTCATATAATGAAAAACTGTTTTTT. This encodes CASRPSSGSYNEKLFF.

V is TRBV28 and J is TRBJ2-2; no firm D call. The CDR3 sequence is 13 residues long. V gave up 2 bases and J gave up 5 bases, with 6 bases separating them. Germline V gene sequence: CDR1 MDHEN, CDR2 SYDVKM. The CDR3 loop is CASSLLRTGELFF. CDR3 bases: TGTGCCAGCAGTTTACTGAGAACCGGGGAGCTGTTTTTT.

This chain links TRBV9 with TRBJ2-3; 8 positions agree with TRBD2. Trimming removed 3 bases from V and 3 bases from J; junction bases left unmatched: 21. There are 20 residues in the CDR3. CDR1 is SGDLS, CDR2 YYNGEE, per germline. CDR3 loop: CASSDQAGEAREPLTDTQYF. DNA of the CDR3: TGTGCCAGCAGCGATCAAGCGGGGGAAGCCAGAGAACCTCTGACAGATACGCAGTATTTT.

The chain's CDR3 is CATVGRGENQPQHF. CDR3 bases: TGTGCCACGGTGGGCAGGGGGGAGAATCAGCCCCAGCATTTT. This chain uses TRBV6-5 with TRBJ1-5; 7 bases fit TRBD1. The CDR3 length is 14 residues. CDR1 and CDR2 (germline): MNHEY, SVGAGI. Unmatched junction bases numbered 10, after V lost 10 bases and J lost 4 bases.

About this clone itself: This CDR3 is also generated by other DNA sequences in the sample. J is TRBJ2-7 and V is TRBV30, with D hard to call. The CDR3 totals 12 residues. V shed 0 bases and J shed 7 bases, with 10 bases lying between them. Germline CDR1 GTSNPN, CDR2 SVGIG (reference sequence). The CDR3 bases are TGTGCCTGGAGTGTGGGCGGTTGGGAGCAGTACTTC. Translated, it gives CAWSVGGWEQYF. Full variable domain (remainder filled in from reference TRBV30 and TRBJ2-7): SQTIHQWPATLVQPVGSPLSLECTVEGTSNPNLYWYRQAAGRGLQLLFYSVGIGQISSEVPQNLSASRPQDRQFILSSKKLLLSDSGFYLCAWSVGGWEQYFGPGTRLTVT.

The chain combines TRBV4-3 with TRBJ2-1; D is unclear. V gave up 0 bases and J gave up 6 bases, with 12 bases separating them. This CDR3 has 15 amino acids. Germline CDR1 is LGHNA and CDR2 is YSLEER. Here the CDR3 reads CASSQDGNRLNEQFF. The CDR3 region has the DNA TGCGCCAGCAGCCAAGATGGAAACAGACTCAATGAGCAGTTCTTC.

The genes are TRBV6-6 and TRBJ2-5, with TRBD2 matching over 10 bases. Germline CDR1 reads MNHNY; CDR2 reads SVGAGI (reference sequence). The CDR3 sequence is 14 residues long. Unmatched junction bases numbered 2, after V lost 6 bases and J lost 1 base. CDR3 nucleotides: TGTGCCAGCAGCGTAGCGGGGGGCCAAGAGACCCAGTACTTC. Translation: CASSVAGGQETQYF.

The rearrangement links TRBV7-8 to TRBJ1-5; TRBD1 agrees at 9 bases. V shed 5 bases and J 2 bases; nucleotides not matched to a gene: 4. CDR1 is SGHVS, CDR2 FQNEAQ, per germline. CDR3 length equals 15 residues. The CDR3 DNA reads as TGTGCCAGCAGCGCCTGGACAGGGGGCAATCAGCCCCAGCATTTT. The encoded protein is CASSAWTGGNQPQHF.

This chain uses TRBV5-4 with TRBJ2-3, with D perhaps TRBD2 (6 bases). Germline V gives CDR1 SGHNT, CDR2 YYREEE (reference sequence). This CDR3 has 15 amino acids. Deletions cut 4 bases from V and 0 bases from J, with 12 bases between. The CDR3 bases are TGTGCCAGCAGCCGAACAGGAGGGAGCACAGATACGCAGTATTTT. This codes for CASSRTGGSTDTQYF.

The J gene is TRBJ1-2, the V gene TRBV6-4; no firm D call. Germline lookup yields CDR1 MRHNA and CDR2 SNTAGT. CDR3 length: 9 residues. V lost 2 bases and J lost 10, with 2 bases in between. CDR3 nucleotide sequence: TGTGCCAGCAGTGACCTCTACACCTTC. This gives the protein CASSDLYTF.